The T cell receptor (beta chain) under discussion was sequenced for a study of beta chain features in type 1 diabetes. Sorting with CD45RO/CCR7/CD25/CD127/CD95/CD27 yielded naive, central memory, regulatory and stem-like memory CD4+ cells. Study conclusions and caveats: The study found fewer insertions and more deletions at VDJ junctions in type 1 diabetes patients. When Type 1 diabetes patients were examined, their TCRB CDR3s proved moderately but significantly shorter in all four CD4+ subsets.

Of the isolated RNA, all was reverse transcribed, and so the sequenced material was expressed TCRB transcripts. This table comes from immunoSEQ multiplex PCR, and its TCRdb copy is limited to in-frame clones, with some not included. The sample shows hundreds of thousands of clones, more than 12% of them seen only once. The junction had 3 bases not matched to a gene; V was cut back by 2 bases and J by 3 bases. CDR3 length: 14 residues. Germline V gene sequence: CDR1 GTSNPN, CDR2 SVGIG (reference sequence). This clone was counted only a few times. Its cognate antigen is unknown. The sample comprised naive CD4+ T cells from blood. The V and J genes are TRBV30 and TRBJ2-2; 7 nucleotides agree with TRBD2. The receptor was derived from a man between 18 and 35 years old with type 1 diabetes. The CDR3 loop is CAWSKGLHTGELFF. The CDR3 DNA is TGTGCCTGGAGTAAGGGACTACACACCGGGGAGCTGTTTTTT. Supplemented by reference TRBV30 and TRBJ2-2, the full variable domain reads SQTIHQWPATLVQPVGSPLSLECTVEGTSNPNLYWYRQAAGRGLQLLFYSVGIGQISSEVPQNLSASRPQDRQFILSSKKLLLSDSGFYLCAWSKGLHTGELFFGEGSRLTVL.